Described below is a single TCR beta chain sequence and its context. Its specificity is unknown. These data are taken from a study of blood T cells in healthy people across ages. Overall study findings and caveats: Diversity was estimated from one million T cells, and these estimates were considered underestimates.

Trimming removed 3 bases from V and 7 bases from J, with 13 bases in between. CDR3 size: 14 residues. CDR1 is ENHRY, CDR2 SYGVKD, per germline. Using a J-beta primer mix together with a sample-barcoded 5' primer, a second PCR was run for roughly 7 to 11 cycles. TCRdb ran MiXCR on the 5' RACE reads and lists one entry per CDR3 protein. The profile shows about 570,000 distinct CDR3 sequences, about 25% of them singletons. These same records also appear under a second study, on T cells of mothers and their children. That paper states: The donor cohort consisted of three healthy Caucasian mothers and their six children.

The sequence came from a boy under 10 years old in good health. The chain employs TRBV10-3 and TRBJ2-1; the D is unclear. Material: blood. The CDR3 here is CAISDPDLGNEQFF. In nucleotides, the CDR3 is TGTGCCATCAGTGACCCTGACCTGGGGAATGAGCAGTTCTTC.